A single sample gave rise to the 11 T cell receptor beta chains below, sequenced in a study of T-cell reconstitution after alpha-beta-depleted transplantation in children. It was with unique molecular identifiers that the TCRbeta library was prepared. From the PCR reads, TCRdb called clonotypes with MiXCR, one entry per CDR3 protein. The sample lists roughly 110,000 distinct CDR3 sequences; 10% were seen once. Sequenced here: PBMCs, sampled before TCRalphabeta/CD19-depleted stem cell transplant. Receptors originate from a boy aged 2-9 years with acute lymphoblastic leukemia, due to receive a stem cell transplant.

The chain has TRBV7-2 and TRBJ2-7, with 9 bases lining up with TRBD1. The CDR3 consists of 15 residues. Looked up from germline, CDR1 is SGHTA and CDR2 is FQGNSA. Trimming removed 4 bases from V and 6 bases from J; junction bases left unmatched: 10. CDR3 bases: TGTGCCAGCAGCTGGACCGGGACAGGGTCTTCCGAGCAGTACTTC. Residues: CASSWTGTGSSEQYF.

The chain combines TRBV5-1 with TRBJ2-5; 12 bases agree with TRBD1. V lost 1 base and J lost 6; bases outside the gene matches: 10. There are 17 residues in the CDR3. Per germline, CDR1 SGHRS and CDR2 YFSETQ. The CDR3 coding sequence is TGCGCCAGCAGCTTGTCAGGGACAGGGGGCCCGGGAAAGACCCAGTACTTC. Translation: CASSLSGTGGPGKTQYF. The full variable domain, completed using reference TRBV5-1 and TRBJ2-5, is KAGVTQTPRYLIKTRGQQVTLSCSPISGHRSVSWYQQTPGQGLQFLFEYFSETQRNKGNFPGRFSGRQFSNSRSEMNVSTLELGDSALYLCASSLSGTGGPGKTQYFGPGTRLLVL.

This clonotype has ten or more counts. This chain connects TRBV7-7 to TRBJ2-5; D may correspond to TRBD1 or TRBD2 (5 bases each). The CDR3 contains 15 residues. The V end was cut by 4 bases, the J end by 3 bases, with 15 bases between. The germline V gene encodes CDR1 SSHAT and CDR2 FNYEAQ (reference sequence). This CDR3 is CASSSTGTLKETQYF. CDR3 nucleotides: TGTGCCAGCAGCTCTACCGGGACGTTGAAAGAGACCCAGTACTTC.

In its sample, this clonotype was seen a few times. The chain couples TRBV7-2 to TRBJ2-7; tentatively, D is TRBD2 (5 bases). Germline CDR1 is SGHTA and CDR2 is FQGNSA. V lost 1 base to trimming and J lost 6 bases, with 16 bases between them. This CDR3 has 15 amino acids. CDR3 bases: TGTGCCAGCAGCTTAGGGTGGGTAGCTGGGAGCGAGCAGTACTTC. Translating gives CASSLGWVAGSEQYF.

The CDR3, as DNA: TGTGCCAGCAGTGACCCCGGGACTATCACTGAAGCTTTCTTT. This translates into CASSDPGTITEAFF. The chain combines TRBV2 with TRBJ1-1, with a weak D call TRBD1 (5 bases). This CDR3 has 14 amino acids. CDR1 SNHLY and CDR2 FYNNEI come from the germline V gene. Between the trimmed V and J ends, which lost 3 bases and 4 bases, there was a span of 12 bases. The full variable domain, its missing parts supplied by reference TRBV2 and TRBJ1-1, is EPEVTQTPSHQVTQMGQEVILRCVPISNHLYFYWYRQILGQKVEFLVSFYNNEISEKSEIFDDQFSVERPDGSNFTLKIRSTKLEDSAMYFCASSDPGTITEAFFGQGTRLTVV.

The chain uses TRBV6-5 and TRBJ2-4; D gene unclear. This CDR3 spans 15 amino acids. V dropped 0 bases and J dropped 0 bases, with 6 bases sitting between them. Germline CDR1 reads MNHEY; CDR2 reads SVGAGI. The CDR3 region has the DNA TGTGCCAGCAGTTACTCGATACTAGCCAAAAACATTCAGTACTTC. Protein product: CASSYSILAKNIQYF.

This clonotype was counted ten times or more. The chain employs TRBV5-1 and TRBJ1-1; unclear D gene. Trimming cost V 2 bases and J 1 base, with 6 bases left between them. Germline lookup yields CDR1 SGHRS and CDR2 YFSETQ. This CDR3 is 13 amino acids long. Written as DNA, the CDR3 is TGCGCCAGCAGCTTCCAAGGGAACACTGAAGCTTTCTTT. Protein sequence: CASSFQGNTEAFF.

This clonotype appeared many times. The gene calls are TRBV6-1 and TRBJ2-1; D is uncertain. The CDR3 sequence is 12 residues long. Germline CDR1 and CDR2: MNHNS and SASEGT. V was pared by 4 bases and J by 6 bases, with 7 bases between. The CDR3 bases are TGTGCCAGCAGTGGGCTGCTCAATGAGCAGTTCTTC. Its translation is CASSGLLNEQFF.

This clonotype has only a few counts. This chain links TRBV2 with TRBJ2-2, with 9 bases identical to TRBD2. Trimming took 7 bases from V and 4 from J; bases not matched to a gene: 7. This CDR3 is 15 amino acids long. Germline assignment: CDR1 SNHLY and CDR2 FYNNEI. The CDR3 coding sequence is TGTGCCAGCATCATTAGCGGGAGAGGCACCGGGGAGCTGTTTTTT. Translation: CASIISGRGTGELFF.

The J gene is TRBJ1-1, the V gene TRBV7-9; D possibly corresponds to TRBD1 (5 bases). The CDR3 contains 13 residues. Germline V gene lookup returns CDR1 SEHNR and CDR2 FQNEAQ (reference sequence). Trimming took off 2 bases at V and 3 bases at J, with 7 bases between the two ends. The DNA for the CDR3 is TGTGCCAGCAGCTTATGGGGGGACACTGAAGCTTTCTTT. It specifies CASSLWGDTEAFF.

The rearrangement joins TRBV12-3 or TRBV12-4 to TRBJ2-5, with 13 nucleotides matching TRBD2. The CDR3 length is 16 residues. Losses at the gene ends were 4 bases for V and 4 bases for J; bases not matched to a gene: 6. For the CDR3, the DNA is TGTGCCAGCAGTTCCACTAGCGGGAGGGCCGGAGAGACCCAGTACTTC. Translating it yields CASSSTSGRAGETQYF.